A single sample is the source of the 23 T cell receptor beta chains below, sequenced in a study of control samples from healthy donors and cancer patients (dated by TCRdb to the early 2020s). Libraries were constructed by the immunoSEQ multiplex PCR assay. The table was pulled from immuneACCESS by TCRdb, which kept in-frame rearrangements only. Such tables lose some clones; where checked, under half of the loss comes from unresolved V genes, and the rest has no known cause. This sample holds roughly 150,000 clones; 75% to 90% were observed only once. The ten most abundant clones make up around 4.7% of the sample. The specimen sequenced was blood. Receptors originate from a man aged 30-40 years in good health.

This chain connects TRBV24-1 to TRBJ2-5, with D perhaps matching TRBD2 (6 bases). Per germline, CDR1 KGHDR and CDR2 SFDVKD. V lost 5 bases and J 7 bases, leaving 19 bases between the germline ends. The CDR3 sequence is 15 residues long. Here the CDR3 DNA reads TGTGCCACCAGTGGGGCCGGTTCTTCGGGGGTGACCCAGTACTTC. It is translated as CATSGAGSSGVTQYF.

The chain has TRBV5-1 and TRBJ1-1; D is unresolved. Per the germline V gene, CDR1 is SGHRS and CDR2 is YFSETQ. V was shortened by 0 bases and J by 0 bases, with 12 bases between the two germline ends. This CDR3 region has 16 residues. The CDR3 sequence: CASSLVGGVLNTEAFF. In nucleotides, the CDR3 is TGCGCCAGCAGCTTGGTGGGTGGGGTTCTGAACACTGAAGCTTTCTTT.

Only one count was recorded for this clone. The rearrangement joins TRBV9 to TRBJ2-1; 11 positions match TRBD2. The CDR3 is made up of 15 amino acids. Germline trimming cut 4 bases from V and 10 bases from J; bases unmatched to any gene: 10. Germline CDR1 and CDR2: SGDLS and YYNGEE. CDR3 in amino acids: CASSPLVAGGPEQFF. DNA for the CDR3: TGTGCCAGCAGCCCCCTGGTAGCGGGAGGGCCGGAGCAGTTCTTC.

CDR3 bases: TGTGCCAGCAGTGGTAGCGGGGGGGTAGATACGCAGTATTTT. Protein product: CASSGSGGVDTQYF. The V gene is TRBV2, the J gene TRBJ2-3; 11 bases agree with TRBD2. CDR1 and CDR2 from the germline V gene are SNHLY and FYNNEI. This CDR3 spans 14 amino acids. The V and J ends lost 4 bases and 5 bases, in that order; junction bases with no gene match: 2. Based on the CDR3 plus reference TRBV2 and TRBJ2-3, the full variable domain is EPEVTQTPSHQVTQMGQEVILRCVPISNHLYFYWYRQILGQKVEFLVSFYNNEISEKSEIFDDQFSVERPDGSNFTLKIRSTKLEDSAMYFCASSGSGGVDTQYFGPGTRLTVL.

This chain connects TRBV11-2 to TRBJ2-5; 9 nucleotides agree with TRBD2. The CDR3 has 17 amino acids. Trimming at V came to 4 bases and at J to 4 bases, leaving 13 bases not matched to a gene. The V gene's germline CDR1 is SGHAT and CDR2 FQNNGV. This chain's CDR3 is CASSSRASGMRGETQYF. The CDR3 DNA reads TGTGCCAGCAGCTCGAGGGCTAGCGGGATGAGGGGAGAGACCCAGTACTTC. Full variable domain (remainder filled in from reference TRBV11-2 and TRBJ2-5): EAGVAQSPRYKIIEKRQSVAFWCNPISGHATLYWYQQILGQGPKLLIQFQNNGVVDDSQLPKDRFSAERLKGVDSTLKIQPAKLEDSAVYLCASSSRASGMRGETQYFGPGTRLLVL.

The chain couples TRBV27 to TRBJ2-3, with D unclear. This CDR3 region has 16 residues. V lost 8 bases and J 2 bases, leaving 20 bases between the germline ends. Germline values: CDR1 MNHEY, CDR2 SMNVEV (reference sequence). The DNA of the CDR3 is TGTGCCAGCCCCCACCCGAGCGTCTTGGTCACAGATACGCAGTATTTT. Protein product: CASPHPSVLVTDTQYF.

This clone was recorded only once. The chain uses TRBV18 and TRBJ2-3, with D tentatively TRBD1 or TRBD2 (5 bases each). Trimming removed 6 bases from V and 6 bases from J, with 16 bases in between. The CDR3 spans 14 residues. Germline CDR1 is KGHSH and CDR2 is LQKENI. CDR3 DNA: TGTGCCAGCTCTGGGACGGAGCTCCCGGATACGCAGTATTTT. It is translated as CASSGTELPDTQYF.

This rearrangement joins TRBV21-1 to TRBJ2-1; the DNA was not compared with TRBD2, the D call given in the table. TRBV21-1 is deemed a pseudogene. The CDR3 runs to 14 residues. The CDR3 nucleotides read TGTGCCAGCAGCCCTAGCGTGATCTACAATGAGCAGTTCTTC. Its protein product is CASSPSVIYNEQFF.

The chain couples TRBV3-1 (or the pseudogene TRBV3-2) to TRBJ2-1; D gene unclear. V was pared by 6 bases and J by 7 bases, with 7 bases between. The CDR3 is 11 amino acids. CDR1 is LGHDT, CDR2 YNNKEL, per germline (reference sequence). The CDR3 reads CASRHRNEQFF. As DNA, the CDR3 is TGTGCCAGCAGACATAGGAATGAGCAGTTCTTC.

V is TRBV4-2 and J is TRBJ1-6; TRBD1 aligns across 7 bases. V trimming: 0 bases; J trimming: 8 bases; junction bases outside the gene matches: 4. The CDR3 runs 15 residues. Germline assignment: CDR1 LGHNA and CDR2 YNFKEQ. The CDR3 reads CASSQEGQGDSPLHF. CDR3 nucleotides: TGTGCCAGCAGCCAAGAAGGGCAGGGGGATTCACCCCTCCACTTT.

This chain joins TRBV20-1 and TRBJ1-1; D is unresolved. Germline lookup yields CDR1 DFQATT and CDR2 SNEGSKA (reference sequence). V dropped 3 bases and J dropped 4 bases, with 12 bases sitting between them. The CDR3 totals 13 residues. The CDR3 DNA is TGCAGTGCTAGTGGGGAAAGCAGCACTGAAGCTTTCTTT. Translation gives CSASGESSTEAFF.

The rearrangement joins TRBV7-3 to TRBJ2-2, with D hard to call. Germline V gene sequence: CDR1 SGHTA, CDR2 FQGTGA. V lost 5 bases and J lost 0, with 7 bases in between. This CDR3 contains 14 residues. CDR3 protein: CASSLGANTGELFF. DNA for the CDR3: TGTGCCAGCAGCCTCGGAGCGAACACCGGGGAGCTGTTTTTT.

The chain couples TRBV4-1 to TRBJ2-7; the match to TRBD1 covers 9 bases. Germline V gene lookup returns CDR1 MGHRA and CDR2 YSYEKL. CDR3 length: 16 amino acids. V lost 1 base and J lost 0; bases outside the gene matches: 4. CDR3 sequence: CASSQATGGFSYEQYF. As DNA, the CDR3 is TGCGCCAGCAGCCAAGCCACAGGGGGCTTCTCCTACGAGCAGTACTTC.

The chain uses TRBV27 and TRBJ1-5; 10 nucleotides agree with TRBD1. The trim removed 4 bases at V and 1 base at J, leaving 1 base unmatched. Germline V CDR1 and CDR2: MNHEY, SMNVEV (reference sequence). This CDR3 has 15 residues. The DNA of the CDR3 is TGTGCCAGCAGTTCGGGACAGGGGAGCAATCAGCCCCAGCATTTT. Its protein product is CASSSGQGSNQPQHF.

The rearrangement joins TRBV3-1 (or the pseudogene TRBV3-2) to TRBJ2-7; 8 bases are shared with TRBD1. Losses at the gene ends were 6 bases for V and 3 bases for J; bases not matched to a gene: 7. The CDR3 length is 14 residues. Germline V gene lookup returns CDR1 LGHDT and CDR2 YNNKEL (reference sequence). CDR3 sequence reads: CASSSDRGIYEQYF. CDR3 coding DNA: TGTGCCAGCAGTTCAGACAGGGGAATCTACGAGCAGTACTTC.

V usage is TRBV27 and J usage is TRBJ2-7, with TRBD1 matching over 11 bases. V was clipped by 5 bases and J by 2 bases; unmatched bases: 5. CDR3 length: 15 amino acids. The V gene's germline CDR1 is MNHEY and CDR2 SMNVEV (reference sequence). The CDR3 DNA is TGTGCCAGCAGTCCCTGGGACAGGGGGACCTACGAGCAGTACTTC. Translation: CASSPWDRGTYEQYF.

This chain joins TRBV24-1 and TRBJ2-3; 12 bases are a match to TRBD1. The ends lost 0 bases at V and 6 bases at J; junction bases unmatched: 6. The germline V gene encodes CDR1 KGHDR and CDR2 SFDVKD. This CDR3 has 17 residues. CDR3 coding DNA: TGTGCCACCAGTGATTTGGTCGGGACAGGGGGCGCGGATACGCAGTATTTT. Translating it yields CATSDLVGTGGADTQYF.

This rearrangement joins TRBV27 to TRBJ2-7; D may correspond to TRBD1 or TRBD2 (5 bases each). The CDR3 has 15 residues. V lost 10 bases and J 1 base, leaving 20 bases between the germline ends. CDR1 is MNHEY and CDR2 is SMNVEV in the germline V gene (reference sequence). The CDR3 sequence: CATTAPGTSSYEQYF. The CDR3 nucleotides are TGTGCCACCACGGCGCCCGGGACCTCATCCTACGAGCAGTACTTC.

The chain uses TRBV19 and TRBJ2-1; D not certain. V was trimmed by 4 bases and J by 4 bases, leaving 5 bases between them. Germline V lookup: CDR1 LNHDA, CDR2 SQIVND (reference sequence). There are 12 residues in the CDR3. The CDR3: CASSTQYNEQFF. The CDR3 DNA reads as TGTGCCAGTAGTACCCAGTACAATGAGCAGTTCTTC. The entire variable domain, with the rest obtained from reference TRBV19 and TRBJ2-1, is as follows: DGGITQSPKYLFRKEGQNVTLSCEQNLNHDAMYWYRQDPGQGLRLIYYSQIVNDFQKGDIAEGYSVSREKKESFPLTVTSAQKNPTAFYLCASSTQYNEQFFGPGTRLTVL.

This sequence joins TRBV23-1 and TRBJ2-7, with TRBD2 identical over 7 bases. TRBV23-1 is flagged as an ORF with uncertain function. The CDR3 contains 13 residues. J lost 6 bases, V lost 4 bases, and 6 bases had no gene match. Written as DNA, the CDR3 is TGCGCCAGCAGTCGGTCTAGCGGCTGCGAGCAGTACTTC. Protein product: CASSRSSGCEQYF.

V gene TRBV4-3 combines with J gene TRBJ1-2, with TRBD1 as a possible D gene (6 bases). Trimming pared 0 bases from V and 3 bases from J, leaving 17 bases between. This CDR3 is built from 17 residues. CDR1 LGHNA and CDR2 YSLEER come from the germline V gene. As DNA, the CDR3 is TGCGCCAGCAGCCAAGAGAAAACAGGGAGGGTGGACTATGGCTACACCTTC. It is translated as CASSQEKTGRVDYGYTF.

As DNA, the CDR3 is TGTGCCAGCACCTCGATGGGGGTGGGGAATGAAAAACTGTTTTTT. It encodes CASTSMGVGNEKLFF. V is TRBV5-4 and J is TRBJ1-4, with D perhaps TRBD1 (5 bases). The germline gives CDR1 SGHNT, CDR2 YYREEE (reference sequence). V shed 6 bases and J shed 5 bases, with 17 bases lying between them. CDR3 length: 15 residues. Supplemented by reference TRBV5-4 and TRBJ1-4, the full variable domain reads ETGVTQSPTHLIKTRGQQVTLRCSSQSGHNTVSWYQQALGQGPQFIFQYYREEENGRGNFPPRFSGLQFPNYSSELNVNALELDDSALYLCASTSMGVGNEKLFFGSGTQLSVL.

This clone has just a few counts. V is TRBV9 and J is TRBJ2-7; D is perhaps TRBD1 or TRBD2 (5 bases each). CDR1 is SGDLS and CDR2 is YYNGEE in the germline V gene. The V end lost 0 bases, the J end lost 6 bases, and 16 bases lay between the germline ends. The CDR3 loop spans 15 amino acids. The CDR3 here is CASSVGGELRGEQYF. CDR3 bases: TGTGCCAGCAGCGTAGGTGGCGAGCTGAGGGGCGAGCAGTACTTC.